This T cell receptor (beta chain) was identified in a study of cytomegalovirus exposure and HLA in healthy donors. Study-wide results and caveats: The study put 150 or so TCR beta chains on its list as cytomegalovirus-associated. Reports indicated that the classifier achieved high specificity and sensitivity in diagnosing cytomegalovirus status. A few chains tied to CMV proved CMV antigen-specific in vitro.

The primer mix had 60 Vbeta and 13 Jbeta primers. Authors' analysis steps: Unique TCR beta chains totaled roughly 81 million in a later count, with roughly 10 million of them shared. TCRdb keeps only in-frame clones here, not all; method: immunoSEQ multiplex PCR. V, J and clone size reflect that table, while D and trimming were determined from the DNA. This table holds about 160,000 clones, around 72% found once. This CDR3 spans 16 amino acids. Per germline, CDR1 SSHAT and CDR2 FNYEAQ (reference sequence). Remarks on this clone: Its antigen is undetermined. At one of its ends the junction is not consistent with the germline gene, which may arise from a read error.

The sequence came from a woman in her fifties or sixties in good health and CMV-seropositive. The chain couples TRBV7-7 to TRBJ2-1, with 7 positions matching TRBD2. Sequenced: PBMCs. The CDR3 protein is CASSPSLADTYNEQFF. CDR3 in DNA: TGTGCTAGCAGCCCTTCCCTAGCGGACACCTACAATGAGCAGTTCTTC.